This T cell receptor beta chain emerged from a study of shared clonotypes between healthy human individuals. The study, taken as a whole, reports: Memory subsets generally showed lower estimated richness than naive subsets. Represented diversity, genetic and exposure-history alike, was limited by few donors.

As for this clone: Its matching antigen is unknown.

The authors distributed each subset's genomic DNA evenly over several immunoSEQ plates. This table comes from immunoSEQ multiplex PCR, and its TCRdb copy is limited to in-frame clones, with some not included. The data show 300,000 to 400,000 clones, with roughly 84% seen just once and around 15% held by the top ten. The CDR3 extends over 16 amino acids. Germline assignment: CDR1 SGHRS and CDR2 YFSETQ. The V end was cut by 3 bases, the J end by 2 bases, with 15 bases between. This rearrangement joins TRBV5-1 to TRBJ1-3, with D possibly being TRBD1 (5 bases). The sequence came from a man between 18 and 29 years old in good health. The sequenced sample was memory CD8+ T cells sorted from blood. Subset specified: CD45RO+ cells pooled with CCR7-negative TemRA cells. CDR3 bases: TGCGCCAGCAGCTGGGGGTTCCACTCCCCTGGAAACACCATATATTTT. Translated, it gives CASSWGFHSPGNTIYF. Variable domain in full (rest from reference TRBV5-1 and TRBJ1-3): KAGVTQTPRYLIKTRGQQVTLSCSPISGHRSVSWYQQTPGQGLQFLFEYFSETQRNKGNFPGRFSGRQFSNSRSEMNVSTLELGDSALYLCASSWGFHSPGNTIYFGEGSWLTVV.